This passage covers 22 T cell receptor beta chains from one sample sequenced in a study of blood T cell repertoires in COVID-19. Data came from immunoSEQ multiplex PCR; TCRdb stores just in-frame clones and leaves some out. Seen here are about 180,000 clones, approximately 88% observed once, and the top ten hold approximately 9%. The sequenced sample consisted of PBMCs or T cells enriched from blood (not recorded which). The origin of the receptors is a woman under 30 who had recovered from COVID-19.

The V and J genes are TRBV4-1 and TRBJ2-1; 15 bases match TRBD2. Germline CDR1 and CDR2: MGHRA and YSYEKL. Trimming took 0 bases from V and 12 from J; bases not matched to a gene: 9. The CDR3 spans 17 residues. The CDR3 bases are TGCGCCAGCAGCCAAGAGCTAGGGACTAGCGGGGGGAGCGGGCAGTTCTTC. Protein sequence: CASSQELGTSGGSGQFF.

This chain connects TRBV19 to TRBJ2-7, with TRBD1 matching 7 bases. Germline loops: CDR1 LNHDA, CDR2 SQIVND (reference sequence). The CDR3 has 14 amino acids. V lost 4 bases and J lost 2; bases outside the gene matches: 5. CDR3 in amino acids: CASSNRGQPYEQYF. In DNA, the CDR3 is TGTGCCAGTAGTAACAGGGGACAACCCTACGAGCAGTACTTC.

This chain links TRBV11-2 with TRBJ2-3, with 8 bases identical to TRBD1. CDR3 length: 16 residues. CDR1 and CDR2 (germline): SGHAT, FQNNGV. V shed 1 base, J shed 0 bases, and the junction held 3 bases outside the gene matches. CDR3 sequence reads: CASSLVWDRSTDTQYF. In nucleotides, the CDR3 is TGTGCCAGCAGCTTAGTGTGGGACAGGAGCACAGATACGCAGTATTTT.

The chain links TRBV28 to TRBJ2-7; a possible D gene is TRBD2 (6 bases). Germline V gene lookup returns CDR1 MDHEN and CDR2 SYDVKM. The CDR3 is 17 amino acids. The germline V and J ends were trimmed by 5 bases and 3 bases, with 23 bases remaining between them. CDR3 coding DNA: TGTGCCAGCAGTCCCCTGGGACTCCCTGGCAACCACTACGAGCAGTACTTC. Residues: CASSPLGLPGNHYEQYF.

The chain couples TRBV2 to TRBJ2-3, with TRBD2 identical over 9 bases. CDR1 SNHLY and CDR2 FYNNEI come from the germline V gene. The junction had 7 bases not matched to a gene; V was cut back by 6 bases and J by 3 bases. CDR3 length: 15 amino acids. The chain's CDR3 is CASSPAGGKTDTQYF. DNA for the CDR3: TGTGCCAGCAGCCCAGCGGGGGGTAAGACAGATACGCAGTATTTT.

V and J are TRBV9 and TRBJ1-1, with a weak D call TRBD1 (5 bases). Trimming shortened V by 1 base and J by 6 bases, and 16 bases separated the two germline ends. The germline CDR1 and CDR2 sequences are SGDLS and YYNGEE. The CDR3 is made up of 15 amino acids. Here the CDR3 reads CASSVTTGWGPEAFF. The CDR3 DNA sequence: TGTGCCAGCAGCGTAACAACAGGTTGGGGCCCTGAAGCTTTCTTT. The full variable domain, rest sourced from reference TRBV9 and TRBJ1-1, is DSGVTQTPKHLITATGQRVTLRCSPRSGDLSVYWYQQSLDQGLQFLIQYYNGEERAKGNILERFSAQQFPDLHSELNLSSLELGDSALYFCASSVTTGWGPEAFFGQGTRLTVV.

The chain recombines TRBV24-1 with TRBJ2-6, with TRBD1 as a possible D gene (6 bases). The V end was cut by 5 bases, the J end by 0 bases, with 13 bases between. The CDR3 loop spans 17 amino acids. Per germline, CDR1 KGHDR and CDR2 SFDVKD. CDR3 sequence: CATSVSGAVSGANVLTF. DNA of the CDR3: TGTGCCACCAGTGTCTCAGGGGCTGTCTCTGGGGCCAACGTCCTGACTTTC.

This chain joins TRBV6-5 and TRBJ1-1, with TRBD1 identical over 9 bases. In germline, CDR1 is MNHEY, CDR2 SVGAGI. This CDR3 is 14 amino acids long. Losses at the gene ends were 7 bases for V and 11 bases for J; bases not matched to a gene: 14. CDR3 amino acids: CASIAVGWTGAAFF. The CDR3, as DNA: TGTGCCAGCATAGCAGTGGGGTGGACAGGGGCGGCTTTCTTT.

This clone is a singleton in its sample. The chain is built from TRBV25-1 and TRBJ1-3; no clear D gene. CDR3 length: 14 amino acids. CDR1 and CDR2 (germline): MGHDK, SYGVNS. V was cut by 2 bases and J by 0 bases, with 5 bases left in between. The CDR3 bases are TGTGCCAGCAGTGAAGCGGCCTCTGGAAACACCATATATTTT. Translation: CASSEAASGNTIYF.

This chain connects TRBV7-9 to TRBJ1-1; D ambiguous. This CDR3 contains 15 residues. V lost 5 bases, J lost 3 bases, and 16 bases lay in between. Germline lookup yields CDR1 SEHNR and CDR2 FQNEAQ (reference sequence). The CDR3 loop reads CASSERAFGDTEAFF. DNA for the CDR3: TGTGCCAGCAGCGAGCGGGCCTTTGGGGACACTGAAGCTTTCTTT.

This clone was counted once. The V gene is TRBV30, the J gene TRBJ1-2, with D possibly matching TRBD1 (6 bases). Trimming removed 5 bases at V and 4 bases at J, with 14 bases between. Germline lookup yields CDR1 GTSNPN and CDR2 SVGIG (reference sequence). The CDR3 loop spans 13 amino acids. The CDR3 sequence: CAWVAGTLYGYTF. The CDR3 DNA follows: TGTGCCTGGGTTGCCGGGACACTCTATGGCTACACCTTC.

CDR3 in DNA: TGTGCCAGCACCCAAGGGACAGGGGGCGTGAAGACCCAGTACTTC. This codes for CASTQGTGGVKTQYF. The chain links TRBV7-6 to TRBJ2-5, with 12 bases matching TRBD1. The CDR3 runs 15 residues. Trimming took 7 bases from V and 6 from J; bases not matched to a gene: 9. CDR1 SGHVS and CDR2 FNYEAQ come from the germline V gene.

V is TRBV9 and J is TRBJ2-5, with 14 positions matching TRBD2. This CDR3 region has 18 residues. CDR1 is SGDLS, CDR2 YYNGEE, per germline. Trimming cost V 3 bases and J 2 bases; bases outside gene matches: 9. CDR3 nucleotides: TGTGCCAGCAGCGCTGCCTTGACTAGCGGGGGGGCACAAGAGACCCAGTACTTC. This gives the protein CASSAALTSGGAQETQYF.

CDR3 protein: CASSLSPPGAGVVYTQYF. Written as DNA, the CDR3 is TGTGCCAGCAGCTTATCCCCTCCGGGAGCGGGAGTGGTTTATACGCAGTATTTT. The chain carries TRBV7-2 and TRBJ2-3; TRBD2 matches 8 bases. V trimming: 2 bases; J trimming: 7 bases; junction bases outside the gene matches: 17. The CDR3 has 18 amino acids. The germline V gene encodes CDR1 SGHTA and CDR2 FQGNSA.

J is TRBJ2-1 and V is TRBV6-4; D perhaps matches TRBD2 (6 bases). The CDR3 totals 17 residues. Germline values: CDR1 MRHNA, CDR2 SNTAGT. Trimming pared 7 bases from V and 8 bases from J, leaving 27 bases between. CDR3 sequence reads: CASNTEWRGGRGDEQFF. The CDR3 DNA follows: TGTGCCAGCAATACCGAGTGGCGGGGCGGGCGTGGGGATGAGCAGTTCTTC.

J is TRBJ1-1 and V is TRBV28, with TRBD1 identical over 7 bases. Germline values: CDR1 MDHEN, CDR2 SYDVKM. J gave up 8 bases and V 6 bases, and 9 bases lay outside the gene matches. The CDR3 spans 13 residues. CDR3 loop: CASSMTGRPEAFF. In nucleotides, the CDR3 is TGTGCCAGCAGCATGACAGGGAGACCCGAAGCTTTCTTT.

The CDR3 DNA reads TGTGCCAGCAGCGAGCGACAGGGGGGGGGTAATTCACCCCTCCACTTT. The encoded protein is CASSERQGGGNSPLHF. The gene calls are TRBV7-2 and TRBJ1-6; 9 bases line up with TRBD1. The CDR3 extends over 16 amino acids. V gave up 5 bases and J gave up 6 bases; unmatched junction bases: 8. Germline CDR1 SGHTA, CDR2 FQGNSA.

The CDR3 spells CASSWGLAGDEQYF. In nucleotides, the CDR3 is TGTGCCAGCAGCTGGGGGCTAGCGGGAGACGAGCAGTACTTC. J is TRBJ2-7 and V is TRBV7-2; 10 bases line up with TRBD2. The CDR3 is 14 residues long. Germline V CDR1 and CDR2: SGHTA, FQGNSA. V lost 4 bases, J lost 5 bases, and 5 bases stayed unmatched.

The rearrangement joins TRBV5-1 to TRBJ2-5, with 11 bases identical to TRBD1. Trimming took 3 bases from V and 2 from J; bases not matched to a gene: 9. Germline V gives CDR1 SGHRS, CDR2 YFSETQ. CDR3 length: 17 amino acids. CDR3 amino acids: CASSYNPGQGDQETQYF. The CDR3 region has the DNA TGCGCCAGCAGCTACAACCCGGGACAGGGGGATCAAGAGACCCAGTACTTC. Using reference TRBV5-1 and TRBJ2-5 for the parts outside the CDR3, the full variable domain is KAGVTQTPRYLIKTRGQQVTLSCSPISGHRSVSWYQQTPGQGLQFLFEYFSETQRNKGNFPGRFSGRQFSNSRSEMNVSTLELGDSALYLCASSYNPGQGDQETQYFGPGTRLLVL.

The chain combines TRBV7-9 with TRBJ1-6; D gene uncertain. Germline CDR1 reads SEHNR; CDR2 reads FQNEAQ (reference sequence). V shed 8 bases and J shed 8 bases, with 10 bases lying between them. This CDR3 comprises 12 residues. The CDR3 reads CASGREDSPLHF. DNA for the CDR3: TGTGCCAGCGGTAGGGAGGATTCACCCCTCCACTTT. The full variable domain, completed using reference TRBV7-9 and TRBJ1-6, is DTGVSQNPRHKITKRGQNVTFRCDPISEHNRLYWYRQTLGQGPEFLTYFQNEAQLEKSRLLSDRFSAERPKGSFSTLEIQRTEQGDSAMYLCASGREDSPLHFGNGTRLTVT.

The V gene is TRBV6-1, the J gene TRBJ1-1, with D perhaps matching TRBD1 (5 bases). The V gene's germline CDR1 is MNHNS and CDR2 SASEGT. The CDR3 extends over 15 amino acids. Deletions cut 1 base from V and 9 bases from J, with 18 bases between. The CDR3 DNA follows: TGTGCCAGCAGTGAAGAGTTAGGGGCGACTTATAAAGCTTTCTTT. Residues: CASSEELGATYKAFF.

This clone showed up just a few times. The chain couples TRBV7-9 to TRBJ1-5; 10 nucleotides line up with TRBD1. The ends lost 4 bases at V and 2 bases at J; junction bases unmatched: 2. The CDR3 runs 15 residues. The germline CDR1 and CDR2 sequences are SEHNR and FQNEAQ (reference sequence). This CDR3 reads CASSSTGGGNQPQHF. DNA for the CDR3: TGTGCCAGCAGCTCGACAGGGGGCGGCAATCAGCCCCAGCATTTT.